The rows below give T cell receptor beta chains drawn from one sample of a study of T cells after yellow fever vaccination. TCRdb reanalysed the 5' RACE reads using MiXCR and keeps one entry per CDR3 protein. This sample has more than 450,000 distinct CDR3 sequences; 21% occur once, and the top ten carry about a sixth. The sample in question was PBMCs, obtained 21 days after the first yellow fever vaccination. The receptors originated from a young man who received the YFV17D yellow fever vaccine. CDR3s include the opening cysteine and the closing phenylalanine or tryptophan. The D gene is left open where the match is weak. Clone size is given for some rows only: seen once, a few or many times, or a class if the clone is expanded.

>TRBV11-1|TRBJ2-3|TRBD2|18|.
CASSAAASGGPSTDTQYF
TGTGCCAGCAGCGCAGCCGCTAGCGGGGGGCCGTCTACAGATACGCAGTATTTT
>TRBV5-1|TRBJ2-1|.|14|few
CASSRGARDYEQFF
TGCGCCAGCAGCCGGGGAGCCAGGGACTATGAGCAGTTCTTC
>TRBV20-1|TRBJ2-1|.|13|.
CSAPFRLNNEQFF
TGCAGTGCTCCGTTCCGCCTCAACAATGAGCAGTTCTTC
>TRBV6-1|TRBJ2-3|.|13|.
CASRGGVLDTQYF
TGTGCCAGCAGGGGGGGAGTGTTAGATACGCAGTATTTT
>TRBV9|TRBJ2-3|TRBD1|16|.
CASSVDQGASGYTQYF
TGTGCCAGCAGCGTGGATCAGGGGGCCTCTGGGTATACGCAGTATTTT
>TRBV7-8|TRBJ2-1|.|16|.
CASSSPRLVSYNEQFF
TGTGCCAGCAGCTCACCCCGGCTAGTCTCCTACAATGAGCAGTTCTTC
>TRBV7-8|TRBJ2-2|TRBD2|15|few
CASSSAGTNTGELFF
TGTGCCAGCAGCTCAGCGGGGACGAACACCGGGGAGCTGTTTTTT
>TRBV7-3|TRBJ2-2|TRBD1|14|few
CASNFGQGAGELFF
TGTGCCAGCAATTTTGGACAGGGAGCCGGGGAGCTGTTTTTT
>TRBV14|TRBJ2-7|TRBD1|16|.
CASSPNPGQGTYEQYF
TGTGCCAGCAGCCCTAATCCGGGACAGGGGACTTACGAGCAGTACTTC
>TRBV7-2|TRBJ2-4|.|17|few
CASSLKWRGQAKNIQYF
TGTGCCAGCAGCTTAAAATGGAGGGGGCAAGCCAAAAACATTCAGTACTTC
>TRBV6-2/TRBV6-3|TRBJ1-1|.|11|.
CASSYSREAFF
TGTGCCAGCAGTTACTCACGAGAAGCTTTCTTT
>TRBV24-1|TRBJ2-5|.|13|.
CATSDQGEGTPYF
TGTGCCACCAGTGATCAGGGCGAAGGGACCCCGTACTTC
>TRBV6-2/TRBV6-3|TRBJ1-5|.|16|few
CASSYSLGQGNQPQHF
TGTGCCAGCAGTTACTCGCTTGGTCAGGGGAATCAGCCCCAGCATTTT
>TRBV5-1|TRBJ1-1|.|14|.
CASSLAGGRREAFF
TGCGCCAGCAGCTTGGCCGGGGGCCGCAGGGAAGCTTTCTTT
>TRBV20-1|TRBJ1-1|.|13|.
CSARGGRDTEAFF
TGCAGTGCTAGGGGGGGGCGAGACACTGAAGCTTTCTTT
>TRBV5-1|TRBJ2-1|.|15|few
CASSSGGPSYNEQFF
TGCGCCAGCAGCTCGGGGGGCCCCTCCTACAATGAGCAGTTCTTC
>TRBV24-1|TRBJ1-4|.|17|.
CATSDLTMVETNEKLFF
TGTGCCACCAGTGATCTAACGATGGTTGAAACTAATGAAAAACTGTTTTTT
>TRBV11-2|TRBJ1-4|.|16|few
CASSLGRERGDEKLFF
TGTGCCAGCAGCTTAGGTCGGGAGCGGGGTGATGAAAAACTGTTTTTT
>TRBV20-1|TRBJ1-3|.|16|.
CSASRTPAGSGNTIYF
TGCAGTGCTAGTCGAACCCCAGCCGGTTCTGGAAACACCATATATTTT
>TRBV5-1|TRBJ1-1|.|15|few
CASSQQGPPNTEAFF
TGCGCCAGCAGCCAACAGGGACCGCCGAACACTGAAGCTTTCTTT
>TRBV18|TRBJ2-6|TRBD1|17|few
CASSRGQGRSGANVLTF
TGTGCCAGCTCACGGGGACAGGGGCGCTCTGGGGCCAACGTCCTGACTTTC
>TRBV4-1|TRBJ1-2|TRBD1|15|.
CASSQYLGTEGGYTF
TGCGCCAGCAGCCAATATTTAGGGACAGAGGGAGGCTACACCTTC
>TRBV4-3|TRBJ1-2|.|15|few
CASSHKGRSGAGYTF
TGCGCCAGCAGCCACAAGGGTAGGAGTGGCGCTGGCTACACCTTC
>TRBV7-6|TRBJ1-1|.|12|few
CASSKMGSGAFF
TGTGCCAGCAGCAAAATGGGTTCCGGGGCTTTCTTT
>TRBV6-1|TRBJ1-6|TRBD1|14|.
CASRLGQGASPLHF
TGTGCCAGCAGGCTGGGACAGGGGGCTTCACCCCTCCACTTT
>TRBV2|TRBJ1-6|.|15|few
CASQRESSYNSPLHF
TGTGCCAGCCAAAGGGAAAGCTCCTATAATTCACCCCTCCACTTT
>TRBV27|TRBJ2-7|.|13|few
CASSQGWVYEQYF
TGTGCCAGCAGCCAAGGCTGGGTGTACGAGCAGTACTTC
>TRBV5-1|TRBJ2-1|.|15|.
CASRLTGAPNNEQFF
TGCGCCAGCAGGTTGACCGGGGCGCCAAACAATGAGCAGTTCTTC
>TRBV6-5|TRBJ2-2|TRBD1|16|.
CASSYGQGAHTGELFF
TGTGCCAGCAGTTACGGGCAGGGGGCTCACACCGGGGAGCTGTTTTTT
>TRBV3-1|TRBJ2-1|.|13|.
CTSSQDPPVEQFF
TGTACCAGCAGCCAAGATCCCCCGGTAGAGCAGTTCTTC
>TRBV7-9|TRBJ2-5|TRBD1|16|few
CASSQIWGQDQETQYF
TGTGCCAGCAGCCAGATCTGGGGACAGGACCAAGAGACCCAGTACTTC
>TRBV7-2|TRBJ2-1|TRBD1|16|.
CASSLVSRDRGNEQFF
TGTGCCAGCAGCTTAGTTTCTCGGGACAGGGGTAATGAGCAGTTCTTC
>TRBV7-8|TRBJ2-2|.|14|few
CASSLARVVRELFF
TGTGCCAGCAGCTTAGCGCGTGTTGTGAGGGAGCTGTTTTTT
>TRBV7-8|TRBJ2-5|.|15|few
CASRPDTGWGETQYF
TGTGCCAGCAGACCGGACACCGGATGGGGGGAGACCCAGTACTTC
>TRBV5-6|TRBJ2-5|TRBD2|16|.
CASSLESSGGAETQYF
TGTGCCAGCAGCTTGGAATCCAGCGGGGGGGCCGAGACCCAGTACTTC
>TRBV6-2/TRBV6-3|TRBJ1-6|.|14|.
CATSSGGPNSPLHF
TGTGCCACCTCCTCCGGAGGGCCTAATTCACCCCTCCACTTT
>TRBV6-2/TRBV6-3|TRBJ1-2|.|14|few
CASSYPDRLKGYTF
TGTGCCAGCAGTTACCCCGACAGGCTAAAGGGCTACACCTTC
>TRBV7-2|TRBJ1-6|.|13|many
CASSPLHNSPLHF
TGTGCCAGCAGCCCTCTACATAATTCACCCCTCCACTTT
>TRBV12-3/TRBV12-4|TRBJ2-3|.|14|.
CASTKGQRTDTQYF
TGTGCCAGCACCAAAGGACAGCGCACAGATACGCAGTATTTT
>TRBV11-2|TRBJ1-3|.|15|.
CASSPGTGPGNTIYF
TGTGCCAGCAGCCCAGGTACAGGGCCTGGAAACACCATATATTTT
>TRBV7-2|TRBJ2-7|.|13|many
CASSLTIATEQYF
TGTGCCAGCAGCTTAACTATCGCGACCGAGCAGTACTTC
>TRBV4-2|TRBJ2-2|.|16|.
CASSPPGGEGTGELFF
TGTGCCAGCAGCCCTCCAGGAGGTGAGGGAACCGGGGAGCTGTTTTTT
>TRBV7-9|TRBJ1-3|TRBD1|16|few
CASSPPQGARGNTIYF
TGTGCCAGCAGCCCCCCACAGGGGGCGCGGGGAAACACCATATATTTT
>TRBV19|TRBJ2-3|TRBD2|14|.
CATSAGLGADTQYF
TGTGCCACCTCAGCGGGGCTGGGGGCAGATACGCAGTATTTT
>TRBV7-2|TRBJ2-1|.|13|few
CASSLSRGFEQFF
TGTGCCAGCAGCCTTTCTCGTGGATTTGAGCAGTTCTTC
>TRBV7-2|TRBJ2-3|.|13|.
CASKGMSLDTQYF
TGTGCCAGCAAAGGAATGTCCCTAGATACGCAGTATTTT
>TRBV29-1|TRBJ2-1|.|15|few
CSVVKTGETYNEQFF
TGCAGCGTGGTAAAGACAGGAGAGACCTACAATGAGCAGTTCTTC
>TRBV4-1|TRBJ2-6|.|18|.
CASSRKPGRVSGANVLTF
TGCGCCAGCAGCCGGAAGCCGGGACGGGTCTCTGGGGCCAACGTCCTGACTTTC